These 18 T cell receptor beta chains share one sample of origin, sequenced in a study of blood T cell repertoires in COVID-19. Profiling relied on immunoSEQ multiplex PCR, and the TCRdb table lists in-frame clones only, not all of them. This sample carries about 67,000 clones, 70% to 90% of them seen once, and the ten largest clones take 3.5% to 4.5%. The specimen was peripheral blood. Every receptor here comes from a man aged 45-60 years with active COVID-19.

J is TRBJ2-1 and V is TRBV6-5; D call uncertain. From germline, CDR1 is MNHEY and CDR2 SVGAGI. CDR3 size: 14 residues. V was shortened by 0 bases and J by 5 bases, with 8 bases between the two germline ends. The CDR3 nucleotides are TGTGCCAGCAGTTACTCGCCGAGGAACAATGAGCAGTTCTTC. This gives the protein CASSYSPRNNEQFF.

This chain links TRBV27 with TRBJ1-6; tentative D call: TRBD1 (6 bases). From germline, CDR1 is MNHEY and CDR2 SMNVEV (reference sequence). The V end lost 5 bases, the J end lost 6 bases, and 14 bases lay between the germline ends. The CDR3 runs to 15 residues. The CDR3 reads CASSPLWTVNSPLHF. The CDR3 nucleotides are TGTGCCAGCAGTCCTCTCTGGACAGTTAATTCACCCCTCCACTTT.

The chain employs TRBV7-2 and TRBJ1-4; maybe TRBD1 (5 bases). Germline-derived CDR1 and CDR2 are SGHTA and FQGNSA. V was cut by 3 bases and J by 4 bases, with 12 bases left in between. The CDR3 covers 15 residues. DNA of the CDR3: TGTGCCAGCAGCTTTGGGGCGTCTCGTAATGAAAAACTGTTTTTT. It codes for CASSFGASRNEKLFF.

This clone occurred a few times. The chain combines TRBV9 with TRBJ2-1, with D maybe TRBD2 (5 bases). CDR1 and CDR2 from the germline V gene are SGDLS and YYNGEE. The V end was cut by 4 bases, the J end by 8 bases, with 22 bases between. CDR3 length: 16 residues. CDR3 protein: CASSPRTGTLNYEQFF. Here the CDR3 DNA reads TGTGCCAGCAGCCCCCGAACGGGAACGCTAAACTATGAGCAGTTCTTC.

The CDR3 loop is CASSLDQGSYTEAFF. CDR3 bases: TGTGCCAGCAGCTTGGATCAGGGCTCTTACACTGAAGCTTTCTTT. V gene TRBV7-9 combines with J gene TRBJ1-1, with D possibly matching TRBD1 (5 bases). CDR1 SEHNR and CDR2 FQNEAQ come from the germline V gene (reference sequence). This CDR3 is built from 15 residues. The V and J ends lost 3 bases and 3 bases respectively, with 14 bases between them.

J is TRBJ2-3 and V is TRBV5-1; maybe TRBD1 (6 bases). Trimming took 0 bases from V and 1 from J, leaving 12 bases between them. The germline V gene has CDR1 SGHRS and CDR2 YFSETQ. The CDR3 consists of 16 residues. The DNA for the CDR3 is TGCGCCAGCAGCTTGGCCGGTGGGGGCGGCACAGATACGCAGTATTTT. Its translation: CASSLAGGGGTDTQYF.

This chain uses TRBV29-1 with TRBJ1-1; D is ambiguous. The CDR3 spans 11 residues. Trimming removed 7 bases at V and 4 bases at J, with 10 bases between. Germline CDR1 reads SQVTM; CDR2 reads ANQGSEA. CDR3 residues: CSAWEATEAFF. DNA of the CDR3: TGCAGCGCTTGGGAGGCCACTGAAGCTTTCTTT.

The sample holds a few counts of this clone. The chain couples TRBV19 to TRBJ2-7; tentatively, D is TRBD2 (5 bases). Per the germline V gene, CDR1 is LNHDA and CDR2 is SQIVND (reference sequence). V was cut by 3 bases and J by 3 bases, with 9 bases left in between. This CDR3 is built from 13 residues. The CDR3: CASSMEVGYEQYF. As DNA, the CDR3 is TGTGCCAGTAGTATGGAGGTAGGCTACGAGCAGTACTTC.

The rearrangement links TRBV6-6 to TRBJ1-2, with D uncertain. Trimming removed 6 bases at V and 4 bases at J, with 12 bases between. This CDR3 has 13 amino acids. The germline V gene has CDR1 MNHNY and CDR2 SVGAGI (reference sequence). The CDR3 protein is CASSSGRGYGYTF. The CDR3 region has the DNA TGTGCCAGCAGCTCCGGACGGGGCTATGGCTACACCTTC.

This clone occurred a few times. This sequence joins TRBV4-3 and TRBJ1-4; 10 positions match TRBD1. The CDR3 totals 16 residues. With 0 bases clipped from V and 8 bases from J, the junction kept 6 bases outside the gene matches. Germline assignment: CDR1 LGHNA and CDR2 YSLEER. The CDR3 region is CASSQDRGTGDEKLFF. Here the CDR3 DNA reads TGCGCCAGCAGCCAAGATCGCGGGACAGGGGACGAAAAACTGTTTTTT.

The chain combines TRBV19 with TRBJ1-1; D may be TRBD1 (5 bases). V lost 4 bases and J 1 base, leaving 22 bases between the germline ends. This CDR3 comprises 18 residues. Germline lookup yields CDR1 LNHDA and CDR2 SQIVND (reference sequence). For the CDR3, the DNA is TGTGCCAGTAGTACTCAGTGGGACCATCGGGGGTCGAACACTGAAGCTTTCTTT. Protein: CASSTQWDHRGSNTEAFF.

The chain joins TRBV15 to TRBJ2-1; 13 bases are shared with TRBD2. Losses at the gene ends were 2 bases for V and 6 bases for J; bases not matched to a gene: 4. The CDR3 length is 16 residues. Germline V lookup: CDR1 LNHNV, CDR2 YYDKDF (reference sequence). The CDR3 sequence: CATSRSGTSGINEQFF. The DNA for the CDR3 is TGTGCCACCAGCAGATCGGGGACTAGCGGGATCAATGAGCAGTTCTTC.

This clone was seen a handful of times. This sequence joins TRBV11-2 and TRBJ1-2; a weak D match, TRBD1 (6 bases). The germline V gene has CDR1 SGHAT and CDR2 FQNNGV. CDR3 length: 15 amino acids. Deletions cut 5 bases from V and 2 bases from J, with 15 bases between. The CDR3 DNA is TGTGCCAGCAGCACCACCACAGGGCGGAACTATGGCTACACCTTC. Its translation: CASSTTTGRNYGYTF.

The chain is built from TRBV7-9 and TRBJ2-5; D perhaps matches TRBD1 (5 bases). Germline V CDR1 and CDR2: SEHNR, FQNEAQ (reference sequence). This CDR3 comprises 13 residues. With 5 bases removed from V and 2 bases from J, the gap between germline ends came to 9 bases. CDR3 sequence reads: CASSRDRQETQYF. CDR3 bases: TGTGCCAGCAGCCGTGACAGACAAGAGACCCAGTACTTC.

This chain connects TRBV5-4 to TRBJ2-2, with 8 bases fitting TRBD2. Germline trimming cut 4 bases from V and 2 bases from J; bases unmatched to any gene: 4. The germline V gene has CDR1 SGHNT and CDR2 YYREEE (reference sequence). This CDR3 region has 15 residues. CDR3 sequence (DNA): TGTGCCAGCAGCCGGAGCGGGAGAAACACCGGGGAGCTGTTTTTT. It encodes CASSRSGRNTGELFF.

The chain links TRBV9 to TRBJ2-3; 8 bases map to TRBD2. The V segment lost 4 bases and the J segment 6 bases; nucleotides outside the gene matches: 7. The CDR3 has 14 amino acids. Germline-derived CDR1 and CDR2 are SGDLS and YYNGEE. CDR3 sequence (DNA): TGTGCCAGCAGCATGACTAGCGCCAGGGATACGCAGTATTTT. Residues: CASSMTSARDTQYF.

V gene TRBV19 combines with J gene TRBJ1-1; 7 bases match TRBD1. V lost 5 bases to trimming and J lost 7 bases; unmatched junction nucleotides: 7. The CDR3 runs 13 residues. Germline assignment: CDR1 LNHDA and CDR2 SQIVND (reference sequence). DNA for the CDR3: TGTGCCAGTAGTGGCGACAGGGCGAATGAAGCTTTCTTT. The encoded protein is CASSGDRANEAFF.

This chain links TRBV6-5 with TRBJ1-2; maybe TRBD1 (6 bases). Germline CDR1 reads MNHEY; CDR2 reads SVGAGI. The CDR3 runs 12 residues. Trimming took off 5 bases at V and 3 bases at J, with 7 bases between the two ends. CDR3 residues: CASSRQDYGYTF. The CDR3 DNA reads TGTGCCAGCAGTCGACAGGACTATGGCTACACCTTC.